These 26 T cell receptor beta chains were all obtained from the same sample, sequenced in a study of cytomegalovirus exposure and HLA in healthy donors. The PCR was carried out with 60 Vbeta primers and 13 Jbeta primers. Repertoires were generated with immunoSEQ multiplex PCR, while TCRdb's copy carries only in-frame clones and drops some. The table lists about 32,000 clones. The sample was PBMCs. The source is a female donor in good health and CMV-seronegative.

The J gene is TRBJ2-7, the V gene TRBV5-4; the match to TRBD2 covers 8 bases. Trimming took 3 bases from V and 2 from J; bases not matched to a gene: 4. Germline lookup yields CDR1 SGHNT and CDR2 YYREEE (reference sequence). The length of the CDR3 is 14 residues. This CDR3 is CASSSGGGAYEQYF. The CDR3 nucleotides are TGTGCCAGCAGCTCGGGGGGGGGAGCCTACGAGCAGTACTTC.

The chain has TRBV5-4 and TRBJ2-3; possibly TRBD2 for D (6 bases). The CDR3 extends over 12 amino acids. Trimming shortened V by 4 bases and J by 8 bases, and 11 bases separated the two germline ends. Germline-derived CDR1 and CDR2 are SGHNT and YYREEE (reference sequence). The CDR3, as DNA: TGTGCCAGCAGCCTGGGACTCGGTACGCAGTATTTT. Its protein product is CASSLGLGTQYF.

The chain has TRBV18 and TRBJ2-5; D unresolved. V was pared by 2 bases and J by 3 bases, with 7 bases between. The CDR3 runs 13 residues. Germline lookup yields CDR1 KGHSH and CDR2 LQKENI. The CDR3 coding sequence is TGTGCCAGCTCACCATTGGCAGAAGAGACCCAGTACTTC. This codes for CASSPLAEETQYF.

The rearrangement uses TRBV9 and TRBJ2-7; 12 bases fit TRBD2. The junction had 4 bases not matched to a gene; V was cut back by 3 bases and J by 0 bases. Germline V gene data show CDR1 as SGDLS and CDR2 as YYNGEE. The CDR3 extends over 16 amino acids. The CDR3 spells CASSASGGALSYEQYF. The CDR3 DNA reads TGTGCCAGCAGCGCTAGCGGGGGGGCTCTCTCCTACGAGCAGTACTTC. Based on the CDR3 plus reference TRBV9 and TRBJ2-7, the full variable domain is DSGVTQTPKHLITATGQRVTLRCSPRSGDLSVYWYQQSLDQGLQFLIQYYNGEERAKGNILERFSAQQFPDLHSELNLSSLELGDSALYFCASSASGGALSYEQYFGPGTRLTVT.

The chain recombines TRBV2 with TRBJ1-1; tentative D call: TRBD1 (5 bases). V lost 1 base, J lost 3 bases, and 9 bases lay in between. The germline gives CDR1 SNHLY, CDR2 FYNNEI. The CDR3 length is 14 residues. The CDR3 bases are TGTGCCAGCAGTGAAGTTAGCAGGGACACTGAAGCTTTCTTT. Translation: CASSEVSRDTEAFF.

The rearrangement links TRBV19 to TRBJ1-4; TRBD1 is a possible D gene (6 bases). The CDR3 is made up of 14 amino acids. V dropped 10 bases and J dropped 7 bases, with 19 bases sitting between them. Germline lookup yields CDR1 LNHDA and CDR2 SQIVND (reference sequence). The CDR3 is CATSTGGRGEKLFF. The CDR3 DNA reads as TGTGCCACCTCTACGGGGGGCAGGGGTGAAAAACTGTTTTTT.

The chain links TRBV4-3 to TRBJ2-1, with 9 bases aligning to TRBD1. The CDR3 is 17 residues long. Germline assignment: CDR1 LGHNA and CDR2 YSLEER. After removal of 3 bases from V and 6 bases from J, the junction contained 12 bases not matched to a gene. The CDR3 DNA is TGCGCCAGCAGCCAGGCCTCGGGACAGGGAGTTCGCAATGAGCAGTTCTTC. The encoded protein is CASSQASGQGVRNEQFF.

This CDR3 is CASSYAPGQGWLFF. In DNA form, the CDR3 reads TGTGCCAGCAGTTACGCACCGGGACAGGGGTGGTTGTTTTTT. The V and J genes are TRBV6-5 and TRBJ2-2; 10 positions match TRBD1. The CDR3 is 14 residues long. Germline V gives CDR1 MNHEY, CDR2 SVGAGI. V shed 2 bases, J shed 15 bases, and the junction held 9 bases outside the gene matches.

This chain uses TRBV5-1 with TRBJ2-3, with 8 bases fitting TRBD2. V lost 2 bases and J lost 1; bases outside the gene matches: 3. CDR1 and CDR2 (germline): SGHRS, YFSETQ. This CDR3 region has 15 residues. The CDR3 sequence is CASSFLSGGTDTQYF. The CDR3 DNA reads TGCGCCAGCAGCTTTCTTAGCGGGGGCACAGATACGCAGTATTTT.

V is TRBV7-9 and J is TRBJ2-1, with D perhaps matching TRBD2 (7 bases). The V and J ends lost 2 bases and 4 bases respectively, with 12 bases between them. The CDR3 covers 15 residues. The germline CDR1 and CDR2 sequences are SEHNR and FQNEAQ (reference sequence). CDR3 amino acids: CASSLSRGLYNEQFF. CDR3 sequence (DNA): TGTGCCAGCAGCTTATCGCGGGGGCTTTACAATGAGCAGTTCTTC.

The chain employs TRBV7-9 and TRBJ1-4; D is perhaps TRBD1 (6 bases). This CDR3 comprises 14 residues. Germline V gene lookup returns CDR1 SEHNR and CDR2 FQNEAQ (reference sequence). Deletions cut 11 bases from V and 2 bases from J, with 15 bases between. The CDR3, as DNA: TGTGCCGCAGCCGACCAGGGGACTAATGAAAAACTGTTTTTT. Its protein is CAAADQGTNEKLFF.

The rearrangement links TRBV10-3 to TRBJ1-3; maybe TRBD1 (6 bases). The CDR3 has 14 residues. V gave up 3 bases and J gave up 1 base, with 7 bases separating them. Germline CDR1 and CDR2: ENHRY and SYGVKD. In nucleotides, the CDR3 is TGTGCCATCAGTGACAGGGGATCTGGAAACACCATATATTTT. Amino acid sequence: CAISDRGSGNTIYF.

This chain links TRBV5-1 with TRBJ2-7, with 13 bases aligning to TRBD2. Trimming removed 4 bases from V and 1 base from J; junction bases left unmatched: 5. The V gene's germline CDR1 is SGHRS and CDR2 YFSETQ. The length of the CDR3 is 16 residues. The CDR3 nucleotides are TGCGCCAGCAGCCGGGAACTAGCGGGGGGGTCCTACGAGCAGTACTTC. Protein: CASSRELAGGSYEQYF.

As for this clone: An end of the junction differs from the germline gene, which may be a read error. This chain connects TRBV5-1 to TRBJ1-4; TRBD1 is a possible D gene (5 bases). This CDR3 comprises 15 residues. Germline V gene data show CDR1 as SGHRS and CDR2 as YFSETQ. The DNA of the CDR3 is TGCGCCAGCAGTTTGGCAGGGTCAACTAATGAAAAACTGTTTTTT. Protein product: CASSLAGSTNEKLFF. The full variable domain, with the rest looked up from reference TRBV5-1 and TRBJ1-4, is KAGVTQTPRYLIKTRGQQVTLSCSPISGHRSVSWYQQTPGQGLQFLFEYFSETQRNKGNFPGRFSGRQFSNSRSEMNVSTLELGDSALYLCASSLAGSTNEKLFFGSGTQLSVL.

The rearrangement links TRBV15 to TRBJ1-1, with D maybe TRBD1 (5 bases). The germline CDR1 and CDR2 sequences are LNHNV and YYDKDF (reference sequence). Trimming took 0 bases from V and 11 from J, leaving 10 bases between them. This CDR3 has 12 residues. The CDR3 sequence is CATSRDGGVAFF. CDR3 DNA sequence: TGTGCCACCAGCAGAGATGGGGGGGTTGCTTTCTTT.

The V call is TRBV4-3, the J call TRBJ2-2; D might be TRBD1 (7 bases). The CDR3 runs to 17 residues. Trimming cost V 0 bases and J 6 bases, with 17 bases left between them. Germline CDR1 LGHNA, CDR2 YSLEER. The chain's CDR3 is CASSQDVPQGGPGELFF. The DNA of the CDR3 is TGCGCCAGCAGCCAAGATGTTCCGCAGGGGGGTCCCGGGGAGCTGTTTTTT.

The chain employs TRBV10-1 and TRBJ2-7, with a weak D call TRBD1 (6 bases). The CDR3 is made up of 12 amino acids. Looked up from germline, CDR1 is WNHNN and CDR2 is SYGVQD (reference sequence). The V gene lost 6 bases and the J gene lost 7 bases, with 13 bases spanning the gap. The CDR3 reads CASSRTGNEQYF. In DNA form, the CDR3 reads TGCGCCAGCAGCCGCACAGGGAATGAGCAGTACTTC.

This chain links TRBV19 with TRBJ1-5, with 8 bases lining up with TRBD1. The trim removed 5 bases at V and 7 bases at J, leaving 4 bases unmatched. The CDR3 extends over 13 amino acids. Germline-derived CDR1 and CDR2 are LNHDA and SQIVND (reference sequence). CDR3 residues: CASSDRGSQPQHF. The CDR3 region has the DNA TGTGCCAGTAGTGACAGGGGTAGCCAGCCCCAGCATTTT.

This chain joins TRBV7-8 and TRBJ2-5; 7 nucleotides match TRBD2. V dropped 7 bases and J dropped 7; count of bases not matched to a gene: 12. The CDR3 runs 14 residues. The V gene's germline CDR1 is SGHVS and CDR2 FQNEAQ. The CDR3 protein is CASTAGSGWGTQYF. CDR3 DNA: TGTGCCAGCACCGCTGGTAGCGGGTGGGGGACCCAGTACTTC.

V usage is TRBV5-1 and J usage is TRBJ2-5, with 7 positions matching TRBD1. This CDR3 is built from 15 residues. Germline V lookup: CDR1 SGHRS, CDR2 YFSETQ. Losses at the gene ends were 4 bases for V and 5 bases for J; bases not matched to a gene: 11. The CDR3 region is CASSLREGAGETQYF. The CDR3 DNA reads TGCGCCAGCAGCCTCCGCGAGGGGGCCGGGGAGACCCAGTACTTC.

The chain employs TRBV27 and TRBJ1-2; D not resolved. This CDR3 contains 15 residues. The V and J ends lost 5 bases and 7 bases respectively, with 20 bases between them. The V gene's germline CDR1 is MNHEY and CDR2 SMNVEV (reference sequence). The CDR3 DNA reads as TGTGCCAGCAGTCCTAACGTCACCCCCTCGCGTGGCTACACCTTC. The encoded protein is CASSPNVTPSRGYTF.

This chain uses TRBV6-1 with TRBJ2-5; tentatively, D is TRBD2 (5 bases). The CDR3 length is 13 residues. The ends were cut back, 4 bases at V and 4 bases at J, with 10 bases in the middle. CDR1 MNHNS and CDR2 SASEGT come from the germline V gene. The CDR3 DNA sequence: TGTGCCAGCAGTGGCAGGAGGCCAGAGACCCAGTACTTC. Residues: CASSGRRPETQYF.

V usage is TRBV9 and J usage is TRBJ2-3; 7 nucleotides agree with TRBD2. The ends lost 3 bases at V and 15 bases at J; junction bases unmatched: 10. Germline V CDR1 and CDR2: SGDLS, YYNGEE. There are 12 residues in the CDR3. CDR3 sequence reads: CASSASGTTRYF. The CDR3 bases are TGTGCCAGCAGCGCCTCCGGGACTACCCGATATTTT.

The CDR3 spells CASSMILTTGTEAFF. The CDR3 nucleotides are TGTGCCAGTAGTATGATCCTCACGACGGGGACTGAAGCTTTCTTT. This chain links TRBV19 with TRBJ1-1, with D uncertain. The CDR3 totals 15 residues. Trimming pared 3 bases from V and 5 bases from J, leaving 16 bases between. Per the germline V gene, CDR1 is LNHDA and CDR2 is SQIVND (reference sequence).

The V call is TRBV9, the J call TRBJ2-3; TRBD2 matches at 8 bases. The V gene's germline CDR1 is SGDLS and CDR2 YYNGEE. V shed 4 bases and J 0 bases; nucleotides not matched to a gene: 7. This CDR3 spans 16 amino acids. The CDR3 sequence is CASSLWGGGSTDTQYF. The CDR3 region has the DNA TGTGCCAGCAGCCTATGGGGCGGGGGGAGCACAGATACGCAGTATTTT.

V is TRBV7-2 and J is TRBJ2-1, with D tentatively TRBD2 (5 bases). The CDR3 totals 14 residues. The germline V gene has CDR1 SGHTA and CDR2 FQGNSA. The V end was cut by 5 bases, the J end by 4 bases, with 12 bases between. The CDR3 loop is CASSRQLEYNEQFF. DNA of the CDR3: TGTGCCAGCAGCCGACAACTAGAATACAATGAGCAGTTCTTC.